A selection of T cell receptor beta chains follows, all from one sample in a study of cytomegalovirus exposure and HLA in healthy donors. Repertoires were generated with immunoSEQ multiplex PCR, while TCRdb's copy carries only in-frame clones and drops some. The data contain roughly 150,000 clones, roughly three quarters of them seen just once; the ten biggest clones take up roughly an eighth. Specimen: PBMCs. Receptor source: a middle-aged woman in good health and CMV-seronegative. Each CDR3 is given with its conserved first and last residue. The D gene is left open where the match is weak. Clone size is not always given. Where it is, it says once, few, many or a class for expanded clones.

cdr3_nt: TGTGCCAGTAGTATGACAGAACAGGGGGCGGTTAATAACGAAAAACTGTTTTTT; cdr3_aa: CASSMTEQGAVNNEKLFF; clone_size: many; j_call: TRBJ1-4; d_call: TRBD1; v_call: TRBV19
cdr3_nt: TGCGCCAGCAGCTTGGCTGGGGGCTCCCAAGAGACCCAGTACTTC; cdr3_aa: CASSLAGGSQETQYF; clone_size: -; j_call: TRBJ2-5; d_call: -; v_call: TRBV5-1
cdr3_nt: TGTGCCAGCACCGAAGAGACAGGCTACACCTTC; cdr3_aa: CASTEETGYTF; clone_size: -; j_call: TRBJ1-2; d_call: -; v_call: TRBV2
cdr3_nt: TGTGCCAGCAGCCAGCACCAGGGAACTGAAGCTTTCTTT; cdr3_aa: CASSQHQGTEAFF; clone_size: -; j_call: TRBJ1-1; d_call: -; v_call: TRBV7-3
cdr3_nt: TGTGCCATCAGGCAGGGGGTTTACAATGAGCAGTTCTTC; cdr3_aa: CAIRQGVYNEQFF; clone_size: -; j_call: TRBJ2-1; d_call: TRBD1; v_call: TRBV10-3
cdr3_nt: TGCGCCAGCAGCCAAGATCTCGGGCTAGCGGGAGGTGGTGAGACCCAGTACTTC; cdr3_aa: CASSQDLGLAGGGETQYF; clone_size: once; j_call: TRBJ2-5; d_call: TRBD2; v_call: TRBV4-3
cdr3_nt: TGTGCCAGCAAAACGGGGAGTGATGGCTACACCTTC; cdr3_aa: CASKTGSDGYTF; clone_size: few; j_call: TRBJ1-2; d_call: -; v_call: TRBV6-5
cdr3_nt: TGTGCCAGCAGTTTTACGGGGGGTATGTACGAGCAGTACTTC; cdr3_aa: CASSFTGGMYEQYF; clone_size: once; j_call: TRBJ2-7; d_call: TRBD2; v_call: TRBV27
cdr3_nt: TGTGCCAGCAGCTGGGACAGTCGGGATACGCAGTATTTT; cdr3_aa: CASSWDSRDTQYF; clone_size: once; j_call: TRBJ2-3; d_call: TRBD1; v_call: TRBV5-4
cdr3_nt: TGTGCCATCAGTTCAAAGATGGACAGGGAATCTCAGCCCCAGCATTTT; cdr3_aa: CAISSKMDRESQPQHF; clone_size: once; j_call: TRBJ1-5; d_call: TRBD1; v_call: TRBV10-3
cdr3_nt: TGTGCCAGCAGCCCACTAGCGGGGAACTACGAGCAGTACTTC; cdr3_aa: CASSPLAGNYEQYF; clone_size: -; j_call: TRBJ2-7; d_call: TRBD2; v_call: TRBV27
cdr3_nt: TGTGCCAGCAGCTTGTCTCCCTCCTACAATGAGCAGTTCTTC; cdr3_aa: CASSLSPSYNEQFF; clone_size: -; j_call: TRBJ2-1; d_call: -; v_call: TRBV5-4
cdr3_nt: TGCGCCAGCAGCCAAGATCCGGGGGCCTACGAGCAGTACTTC; cdr3_aa: CASSQDPGAYEQYF; clone_size: -; j_call: TRBJ2-7; d_call: -; v_call: TRBV4-1
cdr3_nt: TGCAGCGTTGGAGCAGGGGGCAGGGTCTATACGCAGTATTTT; cdr3_aa: CSVGAGGRVYTQYF; clone_size: -; j_call: TRBJ2-3; d_call: TRBD1; v_call: TRBV29-1
cdr3_nt: TGTGCCAGCAGCCAAGAACAGGGTACAGATACGCAGTATTTT; cdr3_aa: CASSQEQGTDTQYF; clone_size: -; j_call: TRBJ2-3; d_call: -; v_call: TRBV11-1
cdr3_nt: TGTGCCAGCAGGAGCAGCGGGAGTGGAACCGGGGAGCTGTTTTTT; cdr3_aa: CASRSSGSGTGELFF; clone_size: -; j_call: TRBJ2-2; d_call: TRBD2; v_call: TRBV6-5
cdr3_nt: TGTGCCACCAGCAGAGACAGGGAGGTCGGAAACACCATATATTTT; cdr3_aa: CATSRDREVGNTIYF; clone_size: once; j_call: TRBJ1-3; d_call: -; v_call: TRBV15
cdr3_nt: TGTGCCAGCTCACCCGAACAGGGGAACTCTGGGGCCAACGTCCTGACTTTC; cdr3_aa: CASSPEQGNSGANVLTF; clone_size: -; j_call: TRBJ2-6; d_call: TRBD1; v_call: TRBV18
cdr3_nt: TGCGCCAGCAGCCGCGTAGGGGCTGGCGCAGATACGCAGTATTTT; cdr3_aa: CASSRVGAGADTQYF; clone_size: -; j_call: TRBJ2-3; d_call: -; v_call: TRBV5-1
cdr3_nt: TGTGCCAGCACTCGGACAGGGGGGATCTCTGGGGCCAACGGCCTGACTTTC; cdr3_aa: CASTRTGGISGANGLTF; clone_size: once; j_call: TRBJ2-6; d_call: TRBD1; v_call: TRBV6-4
cdr3_nt: TGCGCCAGCAGCTTGATCGTATTCGGGATCCGCGATGGCTACACCTTC; cdr3_aa: CASSLIVFGIRDGYTF; clone_size: once; j_call: TRBJ1-2; d_call: -; v_call: TRBV5-1
cdr3_nt: TGCGCCAGCAGCCCAGGGGGAGACGAGAAGGAAGCTTTCTTT; cdr3_aa: CASSPGGDEKEAFF; clone_size: -; j_call: TRBJ1-1; d_call: TRBD1; v_call: TRBV5-1
cdr3_nt: TGTGCCAGCAGTGAAGCCGCGGCAAACTACGAGCAGTACTTC; cdr3_aa: CASSEAAANYEQYF; clone_size: -; j_call: TRBJ2-7; d_call: -; v_call: TRBV2
cdr3_nt: TGTGCCAGCAGCCAAGATCCCGGGACAGGGGGGTACGAGCAGTACTTC; cdr3_aa: CASSQDPGTGGYEQYF; clone_size: -; j_call: TRBJ2-7; d_call: TRBD1; v_call: TRBV4-2